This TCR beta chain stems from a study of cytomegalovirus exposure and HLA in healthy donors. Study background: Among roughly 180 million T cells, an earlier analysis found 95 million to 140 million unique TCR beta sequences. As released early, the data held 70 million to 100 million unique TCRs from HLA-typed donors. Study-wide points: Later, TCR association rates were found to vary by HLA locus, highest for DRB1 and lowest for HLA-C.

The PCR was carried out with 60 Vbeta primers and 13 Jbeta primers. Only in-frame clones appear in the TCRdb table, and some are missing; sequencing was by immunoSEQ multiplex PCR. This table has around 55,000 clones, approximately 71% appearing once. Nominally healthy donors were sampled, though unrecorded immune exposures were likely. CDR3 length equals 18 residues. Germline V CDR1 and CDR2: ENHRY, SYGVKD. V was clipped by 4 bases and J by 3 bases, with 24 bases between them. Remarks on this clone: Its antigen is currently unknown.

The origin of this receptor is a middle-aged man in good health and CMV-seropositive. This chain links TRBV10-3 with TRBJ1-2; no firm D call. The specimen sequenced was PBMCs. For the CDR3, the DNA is TGTGCCATCAGTGCCTCCGGGAAGGCGGTTTTATATGACTATGGCTACACCTTC. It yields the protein CAISASGKAVLYDYGYTF.